This T cell receptor (beta chain) was recovered during a study of T cells after yellow fever vaccination. Study in general: In the case of low-cell-number fractions, SMART-Seq v4 Ultra Low Input was used for preparation. Findings of the study overall: Shared CD4/CD8 clonotypes were a small share, likely from convergent recombination. Booster samples showed a return of most primary-vaccination clones (roughly 95% CD4, about 87% CD8).

The CDR3 is 14 amino acids. The germline V gene encodes CDR1 SGHNT and CDR2 YYREEE (reference sequence). Trimming removed 3 bases at V and 4 bases at J, with 11 bases between. There are a few counts of this clonotype. The antigen remains unidentified. Template switching by 5'RACE produced TCR cDNA, adding a universal primer site and UMIs. One entry per CDR3 protein, called by TCRdb with MiXCR from the 5' RACE reads. The table has 150,000 or so distinct CDR3 sequences, almost 7% seen once. The sequence was collected from a young man who received the YFV17D yellow fever vaccine. The material sequenced was CD4+ T cells sorted from PBMCs, taken roughly 5 days after the first yellow fever vaccination. This rearrangement joins TRBV5-4 to TRBJ2-1, with D possibly TRBD1 on 5 matching bases. CDR3 nucleotide sequence: TGTGCCAGCAGCTCCCAGGGCGGTTACAATGAGCAGTTCTTC. It codes for CASSSQGGYNEQFF.